This TCR beta chain was sequenced in a study of shared clonotypes between healthy human individuals. The CDR3 sequence is 13 residues long. V dropped 5 bases and J dropped 4 bases, with 11 bases sitting between them. Germline V gene lookup returns CDR1 SGHTA and CDR2 FQGTGA. A word on this clone: Different DNA sequences within this sample yield the same CDR3.

Generated by immunoSEQ multiplex PCR, the TCRdb table keeps only in-frame clones and is missing some. The sample records more than 2,000,000 clones, approximately 95% being singletons. Sequencing was performed on naive CD4+ T cells from PBMCs. Sample subset: CD45RA+ positively selected. This receptor was identified in a man between 18 and 35 years old in good health. Some clones in this sample may be carry-over from other donors' samples. V is TRBV7-3 and J is TRBJ1-1; D might be TRBD1 (6 bases). The CDR3: CASSLDRSTEAFF. In nucleotides, the CDR3 is TGTGCCAGCAGCCTAGACAGGAGCACTGAAGCTTTCTTT.